These T cell receptor beta chains were read from a single sample in a study of blood T cells in healthy people across ages. TCRdb recomputed calls from the 5' RACE reads with MiXCR, one row per CDR3 protein. There are about 930,000 distinct CDR3 sequences in the sample; about 28% occur only once, and roughly 10% lies in the top ten. The same sample was also used in a study of T cells of mothers and their children.

Source material: blood. These receptors were taken from a woman aged 40 to 50 in good health. Each CDR3 is given with its conserved first and last residue. D genes are given only for firm matches.

v_call	d_call	cdr3_length	cdr3_aa
TRBV20-1	TRBD2	17	CSARDTGRLAGVREQFF
TRBV9	.	18	CASSGLFITGSGTDTQYF
TRBV28	TRBD1	18	CASSSSDRGRSLDTEAFF
TRBV2	TRBD2	17	CASRDPGLAGGRETQYF
TRBV20-1	TRBD2	15	CSARGGAGDQDTQYF
TRBV5-1	TRBD1	15	CASSRDRVSGETQYF
TRBV15	.	15	CATSRSGSSDQPQHF
TRBV12-3/TRBV12-4	.	14	CASSFGGKTGELFF
TRBV7-2	TRBD2	15	CASSLGGTSAYEQYF
TRBV7-2	TRBD2	15	CASSRTSGGRDEQYF
TRBV9	TRBD1	16	CASSVGQGSSYNEQFF
TRBV7-6	TRBD2	14	CASSFSGTSNEQYF
TRBV7-2	TRBD1	15	CASSRDSSSTDTQYF
TRBV20-1	TRBD2	15	CSARGGTSGYNEQFF
TRBV7-2	.	13	CASSLQTKETQYF
TRBV7-2	.	16	CASSLMTGTGNQPQHF
TRBV5-1	TRBD2	15	CASRWGLARHYEQYF
TRBV16	.	17	CASSQKKQANLNTEAFF
TRBV12-3/TRBV12-4	.	13	CASSPIGNQPQHF
TRBV12-3/TRBV12-4	.	13	CASSTPSGYGYTF
TRBV7-9	.	14	CASSLPLTDYEQYF
TRBV3-1	.	12	CASSHQQDTQYF
TRBV6-5	TRBD1	11	CASSSTGGYTF
TRBV13	TRBD1	16	CASSLPGTGENTEAFF
TRBV28	TRBD2	17	CASSPVRAGGSRETQYF
TRBV18	.	16	CASSPPDRGPNNEQFF
TRBV7-9	.	15	CASSFIFAEYYEQYF
TRBV12-3/TRBV12-4	.	16	CASSPRERESTGELFF
TRBV5-5	.	15	CASSLGPGAKNIQYF
TRBV28	.	15	CASLRYSGRREKLFF
TRBV28	TRBD1	17	CASRLRTGTGQNTEAFF
TRBV4-2	.	16	CATRRDGTHRSTEAFF
TRBV12-3/TRBV12-4	TRBD1	18	CASSLPRQGMGSNQPQHF
TRBV2	TRBD2	17	CASSERRLARGTDTQYF
TRBV6-6	.	15	CASSYSGAGCNEQFF
TRBV27	TRBD1	16	CASSLGTGTDGYGYTF
TRBV5-1	TRBD2	18	CASSAKGGTSYERETQYF
TRBV7-9	TRBD1	15	CASSTERRQGNEQYF
TRBV29-1	.	14	CSVVQGISTDTQYF
TRBV29-1	.	13	CSVDPGGGYEQYF
TRBV4-2	.	14	CASSQAPGSGTQYF
TRBV12-3/TRBV12-4	.	15	CASSHSWTVFEKLFF
TRBV7-2	.	15	CASSSDSSYNSPLHF
TRBV20-1	.	14	CSATGPSFSYEQYF
TRBV7-3	TRBD1	14	CASSSRTGYTEAFF